This TCR beta chain was profiled in a study of blood T cell repertoires in COVID-19. Turning to the study itself: Material from acute and convalescent COVID-19 was sourced from the United States, Italy and Spain.

Assignment of participants to cohorts was predicated upon participant-reported clinical history. Cohort 3 donors counted as recovered after two negative PCRs, clearance, or resolved symptoms. There are a few counts of this clone. Per the original methods: Reference gene primer amplification yielded estimated nucleated cell counts. Sequenced by immunoSEQ multiplex PCR; TCRdb stores in-frame clones only, minus some. Clone size and the V and J calls come from that table; the DNA yielded D and trimming. The table lists 250,000 to 300,000 clones, roughly 87% of them singletons. J was trimmed by 5 bases and V by 6 bases; bases with no gene match: 6. The CDR3 is made up of 14 amino acids. Germline V gives CDR1 KGHDR, CDR2 SFDVKD.

The gene calls are TRBV24-1 and TRBJ1-5, with 7 bases that match TRBD1. The source is a woman aged 25 to 39 who had recovered from COVID-19. The sample taken for sequencing was PBMCs or T cells enriched from blood (not recorded which). CDR3 bases: TGTGCCACCAGTAGGACAGGATGGGATCAGCCCCAGCATTTT. Translation gives CATSRTGWDQPQHF.